This T cell receptor (beta chain) was sequenced during a study of blood T cell repertoires in COVID-19. Trimming pared 0 bases from V and 5 bases from J, leaving 10 bases between. This CDR3 has 15 amino acids. The V gene's germline CDR1 is KGHSH and CDR2 LQKENI. Original methodology: Reference gene primer amplification gave estimated nucleated cell counts. Sequencing was performed with immunoSEQ multiplex PCR; in TCRdb, only in-frame clones are kept and a portion is missing. V, J and clone size are those of that table, while D and trimming were read from the DNA. The sample contains around 76,000 clones, more than 80% of which appear only once.

This TCR derives from a man older than 75 with acute or convalescent COVID-19. The sample consisted of peripheral blood. This rearrangement joins TRBV18 to TRBJ1-4; possibly TRBD1 for D (5 bases). The CDR3 region has the DNA TGTGCCAGCTCACCACCGGGGGGACTCAATGAAAAACTGTTTTTT. It specifies CASSPPGGLNEKLFF. The variable domain in full, with the rest retrieved from reference TRBV18 and TRBJ1-4, is NAGVMQNPRHLVRRRGQEARLRCSPMKGHSHVYWYRQLPEEGLKFMVYLQKENIIDESGMPKERFSAEFPKEGPSILRIQQVVRGDSAAYFCASSPPGGLNEKLFFGSGTQLSVL.